The rows below give T cell receptor beta chains drawn from one sample of a study of identifying expanded T cells in peripheral blood. Profiling relied on immunoSEQ multiplex PCR, and the TCRdb table lists in-frame clones only, not all of them. The sample lists 80,000 to 90,000 clones, 86% seen once, with 5.5% to 6.5% in the top ten. The sequenced material came from blood. The receptors were gathered from a person between 18 and 70 years old in good health. Each CDR3 is given with its conserved first and last residue. D genes are given only for firm matches. Clone size appears in some rows only: once, few, many, or a class for an expanded clone.

V	length	size	J	D	CDR3	DNA
TRBV7-9	16	few	TRBJ1-6	-	CASSFGSGLRISPLHF	TGTGCCAGCAGCTTTGGGTCAGGATTAAGGATTTCACCCCTCCACTTT
TRBV30	13	-	TRBJ1-1	-	CAWSKVGNTEAFF	TGTGCCTGGAGTAAGGTGGGGAACACTGAAGCTTTCTTT
TRBV15	14	-	TRBJ1-2	-	CATSRDQASVSYTF	TGTGCCACCAGCAGAGATCAGGCCTCGGTGAGCTACACCTTC
TRBV2	15	-	TRBJ2-5	TRBD2	CASSERRGGGETQYF	TGTGCCAGCAGTGAACGACGGGGGGGCGGTGAGACCCAGTACTTC
TRBV6-5	15	-	TRBJ2-7	-	CASSYRPGRTYEQYF	TGTGCCAGCAGTTACCGCCCAGGGCGCACCTACGAGCAGTACTTC
TRBV9	16	-	TRBJ2-3	-	CASSEDRLVSTDTQYF	TGTGCCAGCAGCGAGGACCGCTTAGTATCCACAGATACGCAGTATTTT
TRBV7-8	15	once	TRBJ1-5	-	CASSLGDSSNQPQHF	TGTGCCAGCAGCTTAGGGGATTCGAGCAATCAGCCCCAGCATTTT
TRBV18	15	-	TRBJ1-1	-	CASSPPTVKNTEAFF	TGTGCCAGCTCACCACCGACGGTGAAGAACACTGAAGCTTTCTTT
TRBV27	12	-	TRBJ1-2	TRBD1	CASRTGWKGYTF	TGTGCCAGCAGGACAGGGTGGAAGGGCTACACCTTC
TRBV11-2	16	-	TRBJ2-3	-	CASSLSGSPSTDTQYF	TGTGCCAGCAGCTTATCTGGCAGCCCTAGCACAGATACGCAGTATTTT
TRBV19	16	-	TRBJ2-4	-	CASSIDSGGIKNIQYF	TGTGCCAGTAGTATAGATTCAGGGGGGATCAAAAACATTCAGTACTTC
TRBV19	13	-	TRBJ1-2	TRBD1	CASSRQGFYGYTF	TGTGCCAGTAGTCGACAGGGCTTCTATGGCTACACCTTC
TRBV18	14	-	TRBJ1-1	TRBD1	CASSNQGDGTEAFF	TGTGCCAGCTCAAATCAGGGGGATGGCACTGAAGCTTTCTTT
TRBV7-2	14	-	TRBJ1-2	TRBD1	CASSLRGTGLRYTF	TGTGCCAGCAGCTTAAGGGGGACAGGCCTCCGCTACACCTTC
TRBV7-2	15	-	TRBJ1-2	TRBD1	CISAWDRRSNYGYTF	TGTATTAGTGCTTGGGACAGGAGGAGTAACTATGGCTACACCTTC
TRBV6-1	9	-	TRBJ1-2	TRBD1	CATTGRATF	TGTGCCACGACAGGGCGCGCGACCTTC
TRBV14	13	-	TRBJ1-2	-	CASSQEAIYGYTF	TGTGCCAGCAGCCAAGAAGCAATTTATGGCTACACCTTC
TRBV7-9	15	few	TRBJ1-1	-	CASRGKDRLSTEAFF	TGTGCCAGCAGGGGAAAAGACAGGTTGAGCACTGAAGCTTTCTTT
TRBV30	15	-	TRBJ1-1	-	CAWSAEGRMNTEAFF	TGTGCCTGGAGCGCTGAGGGACGCATGAACACTGAAGCTTTCTTT
TRBV30	13	-	TRBJ2-5	-	CAWRFPPGGTQYF	TGTGCCTGGAGATTTCCTCCCGGGGGGACCCAGTACTTC
TRBV30	14	-	TRBJ2-7	TRBD1	CAWSPTGGSYEQYF	TGTGCCTGGAGTCCAACAGGGGGCTCCTACGAGCAGTACTTC
TRBV5-1	15	-	TRBJ1-6	TRBD1	CASRPGTGLGAPLHF	TGCGCCAGCAGACCTGGGACAGGTCTTGGGGCACCCCTCCACTTT
TRBV15	14	-	TRBJ2-5	-	CATSIESGQETQYF	TGTGCCACCAGCATTGAGTCGGGGCAAGAGACCCAGTACTTC
TRBV7-2	17	-	TRBJ1-3	-	CASSSTGGFFSGNTIYF	TGTGCCAGCAGCTCTACTGGGGGCTTTTTCTCTGGAAACACCATATATTTT
TRBV18	13	-	TRBJ1-2	-	CASSPLDNYGYTF	TGTGCCAGCTCACCTCTGGATAACTATGGCTACACCTTC
TRBV5-8	13	-	TRBJ1-5	-	CASSQRANQPQHF	TGTGCCAGCAGCCAACGTGCCAATCAGCCCCAGCATTTT